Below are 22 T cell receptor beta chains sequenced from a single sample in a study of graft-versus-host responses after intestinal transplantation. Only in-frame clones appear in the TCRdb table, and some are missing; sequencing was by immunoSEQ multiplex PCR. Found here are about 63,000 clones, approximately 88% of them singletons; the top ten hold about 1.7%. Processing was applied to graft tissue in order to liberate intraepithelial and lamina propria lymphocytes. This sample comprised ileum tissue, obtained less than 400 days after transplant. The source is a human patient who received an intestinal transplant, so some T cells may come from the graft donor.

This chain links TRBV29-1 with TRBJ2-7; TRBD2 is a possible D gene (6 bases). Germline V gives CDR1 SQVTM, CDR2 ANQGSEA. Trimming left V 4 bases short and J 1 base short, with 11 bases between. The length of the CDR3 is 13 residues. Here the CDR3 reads CSVVGGTSYEQYF. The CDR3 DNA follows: TGCAGCGTTGTGGGCGGGACGTCCTACGAGCAGTACTTC.

CDR3 sequence (DNA): TGCGCCAGCAGCTTGGTCGGCCGAGGCCTAATGAACACTGAAGCTTTCTTT. Its protein is CASSLVGRGLMNTEAFF. This rearrangement joins TRBV5-1 to TRBJ1-1, with D hard to call. V lost 0 bases and J lost 0, with 15 bases in between. Germline CDR1 is SGHRS and CDR2 is YFSETQ. The CDR3 is made up of 17 amino acids.

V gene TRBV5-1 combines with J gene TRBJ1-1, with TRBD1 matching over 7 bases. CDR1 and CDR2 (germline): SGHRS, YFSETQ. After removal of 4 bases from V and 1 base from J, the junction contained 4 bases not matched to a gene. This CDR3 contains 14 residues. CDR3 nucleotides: TGCGCCAGCAGCGCGACAGGGCCGAACACTGAAGCTTTCTTT. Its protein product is CASSATGPNTEAFF.

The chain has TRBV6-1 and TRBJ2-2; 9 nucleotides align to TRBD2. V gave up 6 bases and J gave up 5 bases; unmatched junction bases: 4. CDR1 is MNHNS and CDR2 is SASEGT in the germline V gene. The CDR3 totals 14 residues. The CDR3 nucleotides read TGTGCCAGCAGGCAAGCGGGGGGAACCGGGGAGCTGTTTTTT. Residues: CASRQAGGTGELFF.

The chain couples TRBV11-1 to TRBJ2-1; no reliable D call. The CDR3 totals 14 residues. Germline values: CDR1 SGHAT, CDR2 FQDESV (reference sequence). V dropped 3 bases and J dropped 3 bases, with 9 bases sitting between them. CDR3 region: CASSFTPHYNEQFF. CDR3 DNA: TGTGCCAGCAGCTTCACCCCGCACTACAATGAGCAGTTCTTC. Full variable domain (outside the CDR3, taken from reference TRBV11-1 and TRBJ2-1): EAEVAQSPRYKITEKSQAVAFWCDPISGHATLYWYRQILGQGPELLVQFQDESVVDDSQLPKDRFSAERLKGVDSTLKIQPAELGDSAMYLCASSFTPHYNEQFFGPGTRLTVL.

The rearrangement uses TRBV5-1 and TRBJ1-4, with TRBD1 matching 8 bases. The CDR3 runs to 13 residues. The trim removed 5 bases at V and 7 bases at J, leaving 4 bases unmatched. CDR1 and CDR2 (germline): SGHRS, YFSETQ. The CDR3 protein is CASSRTGTEKLFF. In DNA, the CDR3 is TGCGCCAGCAGTAGGACAGGGACTGAAAAACTGTTTTTT.

CDR3 residues: CASSLLAVRGETQYF. The CDR3 region has the DNA TGTGCCAGCAGTCTACTAGCGGTTCGCGGGGAGACCCAGTACTTC. The chain uses TRBV28 and TRBJ2-5; 8 positions agree with TRBD2. This CDR3 has 15 amino acids. CDR1 MDHEN and CDR2 SYDVKM come from the germline V gene. V lost 5 bases and J lost 5; bases outside the gene matches: 10. Variable domain in full (rest from reference TRBV28 and TRBJ2-5): DVKVTQSSRYLVKRTGEKVFLECVQDMDHENMFWYRQDPGLGLRLIYFSYDVKMKEKGDIPEGYSVSREKKERFSLILESASTNQTSMYLCASSLLAVRGETQYFGPGTRLLVL.

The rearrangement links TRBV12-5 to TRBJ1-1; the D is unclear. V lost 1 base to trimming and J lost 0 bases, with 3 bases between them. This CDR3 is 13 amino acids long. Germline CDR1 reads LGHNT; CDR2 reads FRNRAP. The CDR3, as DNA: TGTGCTAGTGGTTTGGGAGTGAACACTGAAGCTTTCTTT. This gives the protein CASGLGVNTEAFF.

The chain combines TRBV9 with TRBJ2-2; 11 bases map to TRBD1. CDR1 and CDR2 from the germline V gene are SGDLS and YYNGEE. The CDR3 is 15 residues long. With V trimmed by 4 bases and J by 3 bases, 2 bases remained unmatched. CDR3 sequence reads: CASSTGQGDTGELFF. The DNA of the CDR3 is TGTGCCAGCAGCACGGGACAGGGGGACACCGGGGAGCTGTTTTTT.

This CDR3 is CASSPTPGQGIYEQYF. For the CDR3, the DNA is TGTGCCAGCAGCCCCACTCCGGGACAGGGGATCTACGAGCAGTACTTC. The chain links TRBV7-9 to TRBJ2-7, with TRBD1 matching 10 bases. Trimming at V came to 5 bases and at J to 3 bases, leaving 10 bases not matched to a gene. The CDR3 covers 16 residues. Germline CDR1 SEHNR, CDR2 FQNEAQ (reference sequence).

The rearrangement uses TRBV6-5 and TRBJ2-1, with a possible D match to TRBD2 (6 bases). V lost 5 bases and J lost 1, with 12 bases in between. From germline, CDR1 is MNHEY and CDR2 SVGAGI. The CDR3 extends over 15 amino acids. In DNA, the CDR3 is TGTGCCAGCAGTCCGGGAGCAGTATCCTACAATGAGCAGTTCTTC. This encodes CASSPGAVSYNEQFF.

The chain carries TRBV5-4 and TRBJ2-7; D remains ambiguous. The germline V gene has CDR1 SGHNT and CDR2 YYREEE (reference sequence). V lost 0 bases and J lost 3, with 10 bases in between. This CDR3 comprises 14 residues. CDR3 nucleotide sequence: TGTGCCAGCAGCTTGGATGTAGGGAACTACGAGCAGTACTTC. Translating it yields CASSLDVGNYEQYF.

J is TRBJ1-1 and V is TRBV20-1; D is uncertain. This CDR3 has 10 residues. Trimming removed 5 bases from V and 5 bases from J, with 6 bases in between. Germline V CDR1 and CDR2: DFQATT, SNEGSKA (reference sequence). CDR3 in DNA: TGCAGTGCTCCCGGGACTGAAGCTTTCTTT. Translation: CSAPGTEAFF.

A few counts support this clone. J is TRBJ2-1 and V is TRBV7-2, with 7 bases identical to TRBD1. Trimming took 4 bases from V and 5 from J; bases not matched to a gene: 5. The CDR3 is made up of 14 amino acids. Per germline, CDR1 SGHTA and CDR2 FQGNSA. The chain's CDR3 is CASSSRDRDNEQFF. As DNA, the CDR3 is TGTGCCAGCAGCTCGCGCGACAGGGACAATGAGCAGTTCTTC.

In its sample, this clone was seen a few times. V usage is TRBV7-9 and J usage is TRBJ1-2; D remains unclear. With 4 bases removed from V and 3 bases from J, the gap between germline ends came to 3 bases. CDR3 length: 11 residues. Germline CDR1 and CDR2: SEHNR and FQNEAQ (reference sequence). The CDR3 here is CASSSDYGYTF. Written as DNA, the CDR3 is TGTGCCAGCAGCTCAGACTATGGCTACACCTTC.

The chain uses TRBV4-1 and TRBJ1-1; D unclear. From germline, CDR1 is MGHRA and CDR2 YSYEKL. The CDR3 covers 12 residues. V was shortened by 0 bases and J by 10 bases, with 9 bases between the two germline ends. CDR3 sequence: CASSQDPRVAFF. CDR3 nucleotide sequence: TGCGCCAGCAGCCAAGATCCCCGGGTAGCTTTCTTT.

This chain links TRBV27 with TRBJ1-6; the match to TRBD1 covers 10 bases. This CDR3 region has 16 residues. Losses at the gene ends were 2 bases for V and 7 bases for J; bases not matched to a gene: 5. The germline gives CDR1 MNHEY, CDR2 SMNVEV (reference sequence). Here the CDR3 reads CASSLLTGGGNSPLHF. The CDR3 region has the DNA TGTGCCAGCAGTTTACTGACAGGGGGCGGGAATTCACCCCTCCACTTT.

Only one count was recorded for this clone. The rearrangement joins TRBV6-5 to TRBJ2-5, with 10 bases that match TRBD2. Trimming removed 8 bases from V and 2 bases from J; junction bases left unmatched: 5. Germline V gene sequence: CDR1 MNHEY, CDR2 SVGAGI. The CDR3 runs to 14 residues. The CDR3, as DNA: TGTGCCAGCTCGATAGCGGGGGGACAAGAGACCCAGTACTTC. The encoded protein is CASSIAGGQETQYF.

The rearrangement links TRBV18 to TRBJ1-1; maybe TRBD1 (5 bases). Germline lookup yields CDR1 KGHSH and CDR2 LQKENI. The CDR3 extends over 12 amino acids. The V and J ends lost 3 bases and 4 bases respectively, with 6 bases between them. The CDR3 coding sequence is TGTGCCAGCTCACCGCAGGGCACTGAAGCTTTCTTT. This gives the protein CASSPQGTEAFF.

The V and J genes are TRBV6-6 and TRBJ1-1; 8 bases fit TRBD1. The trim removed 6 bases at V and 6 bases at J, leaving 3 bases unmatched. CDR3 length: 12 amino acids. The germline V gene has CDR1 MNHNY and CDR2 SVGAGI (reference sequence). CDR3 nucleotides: TGTGCCAGCAGCGGACAGGGCGCTGAAGCTTTCTTT. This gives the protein CASSGQGAEAFF.

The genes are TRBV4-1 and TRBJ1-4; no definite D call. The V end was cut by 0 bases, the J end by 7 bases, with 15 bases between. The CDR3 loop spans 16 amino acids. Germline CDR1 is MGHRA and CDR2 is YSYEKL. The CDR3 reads CASSQEWRYPFEKLFF. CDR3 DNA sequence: TGCGCCAGCAGCCAAGAATGGAGATACCCGTTTGAAAAACTGTTTTTT.

CDR3 sequence (DNA): TGTGCCAGTAGTATCAGCCGGTCCACTGAAGCTTTCTTT. Translation gives CASSISRSTEAFF. The chain is built from TRBV19 and TRBJ1-1; unclear D gene. V shed 3 bases and J shed 4 bases, with 9 bases lying between them. The CDR3 is 13 amino acids. CDR1 and CDR2 (germline): LNHDA, SQIVND (reference sequence).